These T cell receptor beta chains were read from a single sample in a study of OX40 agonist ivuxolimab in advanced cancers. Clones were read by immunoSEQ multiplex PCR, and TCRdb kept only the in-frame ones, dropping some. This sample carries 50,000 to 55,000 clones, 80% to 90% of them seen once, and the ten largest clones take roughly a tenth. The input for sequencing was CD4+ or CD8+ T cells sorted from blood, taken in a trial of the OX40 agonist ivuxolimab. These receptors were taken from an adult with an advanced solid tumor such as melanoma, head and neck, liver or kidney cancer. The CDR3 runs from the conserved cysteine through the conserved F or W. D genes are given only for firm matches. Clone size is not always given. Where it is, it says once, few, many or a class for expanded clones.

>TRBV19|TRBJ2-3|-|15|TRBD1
CASSMEDRGTDTQYF
TGTGCCAGTAGTATGGAGGACAGGGGCACAGATACGCAGTATTTT
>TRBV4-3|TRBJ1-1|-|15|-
CASSQVDRPNTEAFF
TGCGCCAGCAGCCAGGTGGACAGACCGAACACTGAAGCTTTCTTT
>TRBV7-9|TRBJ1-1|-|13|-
CASSFPRNTEAFF
TGTGCCAGCAGCTTCCCCCGGAACACTGAAGCTTTCTTT
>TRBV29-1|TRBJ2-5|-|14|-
CSVGGGASQETQYF
TGCAGCGTTGGGGGGGGCGCATCCCAAGAGACCCAGTACTTC
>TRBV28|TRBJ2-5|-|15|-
CASSSRKGYQETQYF
TGTGCCAGCAGTTCCCGGAAAGGGTACCAAGAGACCCAGTACTTC
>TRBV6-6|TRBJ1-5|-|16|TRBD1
CASSYSGTGTHQPQHF
TGTGCCAGCAGTTACTCCGGGACAGGGACGCATCAGCCCCAGCATTTT
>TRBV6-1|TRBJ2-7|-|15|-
CASSQAGIRIDEQYF
TGTGCCAGCAGCCAAGCGGGCATCAGAATCGACGAGCAGTACTTC
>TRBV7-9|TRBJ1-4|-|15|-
CASSLARGAYEKLFF
TGTGCCAGCAGCTTAGCGAGAGGGGCCTACGAAAAACTGTTTTTT
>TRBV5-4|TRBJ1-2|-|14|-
CASRLGGASYGYTF
TGTGCCAGCAGGTTAGGGGGGGCAAGCTATGGCTACACCTTC
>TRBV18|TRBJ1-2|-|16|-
CASSLTGRHPLGGYTF
TGTGCCAGCTCACTTACCGGGAGGCACCCCTTGGGTGGCTACACCTTC
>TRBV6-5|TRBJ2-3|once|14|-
CASSNPIFTDTQYF
TGTGCCAGCAGCAACCCCATTTTCACAGATACGCAGTATTTT
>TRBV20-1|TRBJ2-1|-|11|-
CSAWIYNEQFF
TGCAGTGCTTGGATCTACAATGAGCAGTTCTTC
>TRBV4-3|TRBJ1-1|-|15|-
CASSQEDRRNTEAFF
TGCGCCAGCAGCCAAGAAGACAGGAGGAACACTGAAGCTTTCTTT
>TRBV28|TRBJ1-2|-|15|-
CASSPRRGGNYGYTF
TGTGCCAGCAGTCCCCGGCGGGGTGGAAACTATGGCTACACCTTC
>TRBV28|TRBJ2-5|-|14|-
CASSLAGPQETQYF
TGTGCCAGCAGTTTAGCAGGACCCCAAGAGACCCAGTACTTC
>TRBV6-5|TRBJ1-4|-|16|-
CASSYSQGPLNEKLFF
TGTGCCAGCAGTTACTCACAGGGCCCGCTTAATGAAAAACTGTTTTTT
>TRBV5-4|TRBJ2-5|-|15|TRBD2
CASSVGLAGGETQYF
TGTGCCAGCAGCGTAGGACTAGCGGGGGGGGAGACCCAGTACTTC
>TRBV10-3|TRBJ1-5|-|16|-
CAISDVGGRSNQPQHF
TGTGCCATCAGTGACGTTGGAGGGCGAAGCAATCAGCCCCAGCATTTT
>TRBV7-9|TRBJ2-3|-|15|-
CASSFGAYSTDTQYF
TGTGCCAGCAGCTTTGGGGCCTATAGCACAGATACGCAGTATTTT
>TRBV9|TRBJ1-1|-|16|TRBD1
CASSVGGSRGVTEAFF
TGTGCCAGCAGCGTAGGTGGATCCAGGGGGGTCACTGAAGCTTTCTTT
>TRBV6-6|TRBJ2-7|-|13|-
CASSKGYQREQYF
TGTGCCAGCAGCAAGGGCTACCAGAGGGAGCAGTACTTC
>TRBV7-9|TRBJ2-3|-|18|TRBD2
CASSSPSGRSKSTDTQYF
TGTGCCAGCAGCTCCCCTAGCGGGAGGTCCAAAAGCACAGATACGCAGTATTTT
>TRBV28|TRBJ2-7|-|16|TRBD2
CASSLSGTSGSYEQYF
TGTGCCAGCAGTCTCTCCGGGACTAGCGGCTCCTACGAGCAGTACTTC
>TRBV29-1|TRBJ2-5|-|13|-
CSVYDRAVRTQYF
TGCAGCGTTTATGATAGGGCCGTGAGAACCCAGTACTTC
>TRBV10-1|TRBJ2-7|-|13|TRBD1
CARGQGARYEQYF
TGCGCCAGAGGGCAGGGGGCGCGGTACGAGCAGTACTTC
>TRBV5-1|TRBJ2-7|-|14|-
CASSLLIDSYEQYF
TGCGCCAGCAGCTTGTTGATAGACTCCTACGAGCAGTACTTC
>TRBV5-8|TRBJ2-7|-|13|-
CASSLAVAYEQYF
TGTGCCAGCAGCTTGGCCGTAGCCTACGAGCAGTACTTC
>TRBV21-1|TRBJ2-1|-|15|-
CASSPIRVVSNEQFF
TGTGCCAGCAGCCCCATCAGGGTAGTAAGCAATGAGCAGTTCTTC
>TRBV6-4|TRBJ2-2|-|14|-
CASSMDGNTGELFF
TGTGCCAGCAGTATGGACGGGAACACCGGGGAGCTGTTTTTT
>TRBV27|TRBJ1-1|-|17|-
CASSPSMGRAMNTEAFF
TGTGCCAGCAGCCCTTCGATGGGGCGTGCCATGAACACTGAAGCTTTCTTT
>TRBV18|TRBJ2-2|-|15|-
CASSPLIRQTGELFF
TGTGCCAGCTCACCCCTCATCAGGCAGACCGGGGAGCTGTTTTTT
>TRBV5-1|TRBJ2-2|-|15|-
CASSLDGRVPGELFF
TGCGCCAGCAGCTTGGACGGGCGGGTCCCCGGGGAGCTGTTTTTT
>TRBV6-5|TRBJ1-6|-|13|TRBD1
CATSRTGNSPLHF
TGTGCCACCTCCAGGACAGGCAATTCACCCCTCCACTTT
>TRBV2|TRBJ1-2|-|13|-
CASSEFRREGYTF
TGTGCCAGCAGTGAATTCCGTAGGGAGGGCTACACCTTC
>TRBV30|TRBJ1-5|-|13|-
CAWSVSSNQPQHF
TGTGCCTGGAGTGTAAGTAGCAATCAGCCCCAGCATTTT
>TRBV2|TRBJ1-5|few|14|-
CASSDEAGVQPQHF
TGTGCCAGCAGCGACGAGGCGGGGGTCCAGCCCCAGCATTTT
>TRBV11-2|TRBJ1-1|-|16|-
CASSQTGNVGLTEAFF
TGTGCCAGCAGCCAAACAGGGAACGTGGGGCTCACTGAAGCTTTCTTT
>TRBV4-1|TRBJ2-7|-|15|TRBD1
CASSQGQGISYEQYF
TGCGCCAGCAGCCAAGGACAGGGGATCTCCTACGAGCAGTACTTC
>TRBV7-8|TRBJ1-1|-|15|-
CASSPRRGGSSSPFF
TGTGCCAGCAGCCCGAGAAGGGGCGGCTCTTCTTCTCCTTTCTTT
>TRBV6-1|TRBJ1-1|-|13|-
CASSGRGNTEAFF
TGTGCCAGCAGTGGGCGGGGCAACACTGAAGCTTTCTTT
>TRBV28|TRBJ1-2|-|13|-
CASRGTENYGYTF
TGTGCCAGCAGGGGGACGGAAAACTATGGCTACACCTTC
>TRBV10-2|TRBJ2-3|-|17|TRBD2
CASMRSGGSASTDTQYF
TGCGCCAGCATGAGGAGCGGGGGTTCCGCTAGCACAGATACGCAGTATTTT
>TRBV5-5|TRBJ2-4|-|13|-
CASSHGAKNIQYF
TGTGCCAGCAGCCACGGCGCCAAAAACATTCAGTACTTC
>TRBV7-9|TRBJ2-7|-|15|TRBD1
CASSYSGTGGYEQYF
TGTGCCAGCAGTTACTCCGGGACAGGCGGCTACGAGCAGTACTTC
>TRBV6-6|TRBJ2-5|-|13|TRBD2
CASSWAGEETQYF
TGTGCCAGCAGTTGGGCGGGAGAAGAGACCCAGTACTTC
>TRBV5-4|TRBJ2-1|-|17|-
CASSSGGLRATYNEQFF
TGTGCCAGCAGCTCCGGTGGGTTGCGGGCGACCTACAATGAGCAGTTCTTC
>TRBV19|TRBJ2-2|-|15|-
CASRGGAANTGELFF
TGTGCCAGTAGGGGCGGAGCCGCGAACACCGGGGAGCTGTTTTTT
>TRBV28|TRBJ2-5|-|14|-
CASSPQGLQETQYF
TGTGCCAGCAGTCCACAGGGCCTCCAAGAGACCCAGTACTTC
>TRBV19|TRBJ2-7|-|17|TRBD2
CASSRAVGTAGGHEQYF
TGTGCCAGTAGTCGGGCTGTGGGCACAGCGGGAGGCCACGAGCAGTACTTC
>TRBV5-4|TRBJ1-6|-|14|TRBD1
CASSFGQVGSPLHF
TGTGCCAGCAGCTTCGGACAGGTTGGATCACCCCTCCACTTT
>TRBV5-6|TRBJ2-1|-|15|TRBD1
CASSLGTGGSSEQFF
TGTGCCAGCAGTTTAGGTACAGGGGGTAGCAGTGAGCAGTTCTTC
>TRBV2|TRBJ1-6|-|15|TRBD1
CASLRGQSYNSPLHF
TGTGCCAGCCTGAGGGGACAGAGCTATAATTCACCCCTCCACTTT